The T cell receptor beta chain described here comes from a study of cytomegalovirus exposure and HLA in healthy donors. Study-level background: Within the Caucasian-associated ancestry cluster were roughly 81% of the roughly 430 genotyped donors. Study conclusions and caveats: A missense DCLRE1C variant was associated with V- and J-gene trimming of TCR beta chains in a later analysis, and an independent cohort replicated the association. It was likely that a cluster of highly shared sequence variants was a sequencing artifact. Serostatus for CMV was the only available immune exposure information.

J lost 9 bases, V lost 5 bases, and 9 bases had no gene match. CDR3 length equals 13 residues. CDR1 MNHNS and CDR2 SASEGT come from the germline V gene. For this clone: Its antigen is not identified.

Vbeta (60) and Jbeta (13) primers were used in the PCR. Using immunoSEQ multiplex PCR, the repertoire was profiled, and TCRdb retains in-frame clones only, with some absent. The sample includes around 130,000 clones, about 8% of them seen just once. Material: PBMCs. This TCR came from a middle-aged woman in good health and CMV-seropositive. V and J are TRBV6-1 and TRBJ1-1; 7 bases fit TRBD1. The CDR3 reads CASSFNRQGKAFF. DNA of the CDR3: TGTGCCAGCAGTTTCAACCGACAGGGCAAAGCTTTCTTT.